This T cell receptor beta chain was found in a study of shared clonotypes between healthy human individuals. As concerns this clone: The antigen remains unidentified.

Assay: immunoSEQ multiplex PCR; the TCRdb copy retains only in-frame clones and omits some. Of approximately 1,500,000 clones listed, around 95% are singletons. Overall study results and limits: Among the subsets, naive ones generally showed larger estimated richness than memory ones.

CDR3 size: 16 residues. The V gene end was trimmed by 6 bases and the J gene end by 0 bases; junction bases not matched to a gene: 4. CDR1 and CDR2 from the germline V gene are LNHDA and SQIVND (reference sequence). This TCR was recovered from a man younger than 45 in good health. The chain recombines TRBV19 with TRBJ2-1, with 11 nucleotides matching TRBD2. Sequencing was done on a sample of naive CD4+ T cells sorted from blood. The sample's subset: CD45RA+ positively selected. CDR3 sequence: CASRLAGGSSYNEQFF. The CDR3 DNA follows: TGTGCCAGTAGATTAGCGGGAGGGAGCTCCTACAATGAGCAGTTCTTC. Supplemented by reference TRBV19 and TRBJ2-1, the full variable domain reads DGGITQSPKYLFRKEGQNVTLSCEQNLNHDAMYWYRQDPGQGLRLIYYSQIVNDFQKGDIAEGYSVSREKKESFPLTVTSAQKNPTAFYLCASRLAGGSSYNEQFFGPGTRLTVL.